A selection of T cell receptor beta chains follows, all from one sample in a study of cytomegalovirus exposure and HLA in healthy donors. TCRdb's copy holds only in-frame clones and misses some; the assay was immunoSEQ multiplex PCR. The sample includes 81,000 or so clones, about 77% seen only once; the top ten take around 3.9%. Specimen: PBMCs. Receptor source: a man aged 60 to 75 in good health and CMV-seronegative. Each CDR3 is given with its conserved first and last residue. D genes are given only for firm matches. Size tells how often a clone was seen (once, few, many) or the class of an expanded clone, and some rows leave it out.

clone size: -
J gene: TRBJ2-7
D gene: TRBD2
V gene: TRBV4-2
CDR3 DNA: TGTGCCAGCAGCCAACCTTCCAGCGGGGGCTCCTACGAGCAGTACTTC
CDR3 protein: CASSQPSSGGSYEQYF

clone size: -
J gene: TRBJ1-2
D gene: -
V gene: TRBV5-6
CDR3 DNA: TGTGCCAGCAGCTTAGGTCGCCGGGGGGCTAGGGGCTACACCTTC
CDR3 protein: CASSLGRRGARGYTF

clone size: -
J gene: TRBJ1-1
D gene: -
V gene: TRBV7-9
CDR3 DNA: TGTGCCAGCACTAAAGAGTCGGGACTTAACACTGAAGCTTTCTTT
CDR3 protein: CASTKESGLNTEAFF

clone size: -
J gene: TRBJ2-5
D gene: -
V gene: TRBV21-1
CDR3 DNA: TGTGCCAGCAGCAAAGGTATTAGGAGGCCTGTTGAGACCCAGTACTTC
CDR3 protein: CASSKGIRRPVETQYF

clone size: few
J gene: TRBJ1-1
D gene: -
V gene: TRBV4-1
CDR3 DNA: TGCGCCAGCAGCCAAGAACAGGGCCGTGGCACTGAAGCTTTCTTT
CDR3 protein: CASSQEQGRGTEAFF

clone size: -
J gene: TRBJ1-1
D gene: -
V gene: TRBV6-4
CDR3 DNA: TGTGCCAGCAGTGACTCGAGTAGGGGCACTGAAGCTTTCTTT
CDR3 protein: CASSDSSRGTEAFF

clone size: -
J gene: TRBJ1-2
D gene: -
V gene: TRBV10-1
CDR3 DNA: TGCGCCAGCAGTGAGTCCGGGGTACCCTATGGCTACACCTTC
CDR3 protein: CASSESGVPYGYTF

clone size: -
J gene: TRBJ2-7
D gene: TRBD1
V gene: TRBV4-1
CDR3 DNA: TGCGCCAGCAGCCAAGGACCCGACAGGGTGACCTACGAGCAGTACTTC
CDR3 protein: CASSQGPDRVTYEQYF

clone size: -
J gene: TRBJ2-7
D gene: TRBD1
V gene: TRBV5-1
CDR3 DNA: TGCGCCAGCAGCATCGGGACAGGGTTGACCGAGCAGTACTTC
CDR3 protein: CASSIGTGLTEQYF

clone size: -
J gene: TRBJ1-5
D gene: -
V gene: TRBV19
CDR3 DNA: TGTGCCAGTACCCCCGGGAGGGGGAGCAATCAGCCCCAGCATTTT
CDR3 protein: CASTPGRGSNQPQHF